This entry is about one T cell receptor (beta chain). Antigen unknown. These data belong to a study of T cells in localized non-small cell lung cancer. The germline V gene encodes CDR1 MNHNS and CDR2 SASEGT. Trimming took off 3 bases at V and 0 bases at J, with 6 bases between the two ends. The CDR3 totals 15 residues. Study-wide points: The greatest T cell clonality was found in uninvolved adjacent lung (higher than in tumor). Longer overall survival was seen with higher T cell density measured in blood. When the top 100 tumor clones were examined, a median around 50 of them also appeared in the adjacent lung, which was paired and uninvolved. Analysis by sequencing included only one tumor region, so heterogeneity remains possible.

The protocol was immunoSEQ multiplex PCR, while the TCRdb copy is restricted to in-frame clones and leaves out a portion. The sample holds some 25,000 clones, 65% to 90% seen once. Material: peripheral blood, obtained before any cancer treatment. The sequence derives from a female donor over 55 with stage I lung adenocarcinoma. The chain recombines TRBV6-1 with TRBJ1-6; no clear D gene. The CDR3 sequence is CASSDGSSYNSPLHF. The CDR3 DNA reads TGTGCCAGCAGTGACGGTAGCTCCTATAATTCACCCCTCCACTTT.